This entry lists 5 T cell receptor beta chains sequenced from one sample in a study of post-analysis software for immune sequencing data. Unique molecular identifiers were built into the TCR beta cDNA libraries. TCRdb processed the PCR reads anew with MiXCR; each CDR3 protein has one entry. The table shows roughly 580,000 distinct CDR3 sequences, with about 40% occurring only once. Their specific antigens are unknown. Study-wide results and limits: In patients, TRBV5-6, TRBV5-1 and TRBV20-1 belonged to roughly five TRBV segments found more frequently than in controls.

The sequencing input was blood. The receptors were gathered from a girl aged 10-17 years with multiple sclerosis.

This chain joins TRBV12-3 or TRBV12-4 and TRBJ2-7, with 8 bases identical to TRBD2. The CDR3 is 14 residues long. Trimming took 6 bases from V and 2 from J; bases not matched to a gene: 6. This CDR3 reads CASSSRGLAYEQYF. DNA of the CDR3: TGTGCCAGCAGCTCTCGGGGACTAGCCTACGAGCAGTACTTC.

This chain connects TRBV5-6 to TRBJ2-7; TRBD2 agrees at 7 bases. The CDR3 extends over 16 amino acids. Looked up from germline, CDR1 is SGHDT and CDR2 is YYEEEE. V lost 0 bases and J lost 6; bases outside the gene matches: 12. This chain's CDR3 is CASSLAKSGLGSEQYF. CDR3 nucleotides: TGTGCCAGCAGCTTGGCCAAGTCTGGACTAGGTTCCGAGCAGTACTTC.

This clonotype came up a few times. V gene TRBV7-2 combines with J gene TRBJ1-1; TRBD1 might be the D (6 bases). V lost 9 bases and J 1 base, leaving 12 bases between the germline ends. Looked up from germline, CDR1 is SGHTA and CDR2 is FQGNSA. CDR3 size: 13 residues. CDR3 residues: CASSGHRNTEAFF. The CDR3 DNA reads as TGTGCCAGTTCGGGACACCGGAACACTGAAGCTTTCTTT. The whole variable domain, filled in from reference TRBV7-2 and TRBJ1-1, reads GAGVSQSPSNKVTEKGKDVELRCDPISGHTALYWYRQSLGQGLEFLIYFQGNSAPDKSGLPSDRFSAERTGGSVSTLTIQRTQQEDSAVYLCASSGHRNTEAFFGQGTRLTVV.

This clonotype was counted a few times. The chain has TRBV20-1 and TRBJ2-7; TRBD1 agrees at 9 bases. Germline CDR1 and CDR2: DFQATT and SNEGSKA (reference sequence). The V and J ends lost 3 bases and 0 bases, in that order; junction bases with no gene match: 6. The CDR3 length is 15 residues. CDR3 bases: TGCAGTGCTAGGGGACAGGGAAGGAACTCCTACGAGCAGTACTTC. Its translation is CSARGQGRNSYEQYF.

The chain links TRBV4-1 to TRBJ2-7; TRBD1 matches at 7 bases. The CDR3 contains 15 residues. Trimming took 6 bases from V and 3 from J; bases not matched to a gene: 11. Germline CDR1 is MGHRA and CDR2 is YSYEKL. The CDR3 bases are TGCGCCAGCAGTCCGGTGGGGACAGACTACTACGAGCAGTACTTC. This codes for CASSPVGTDYYEQYF.